What follows are 24 T cell receptor beta chains derived from one specimen sequenced in a study of blood T cell repertoires in COVID-19. Method: immunoSEQ multiplex PCR; TCRdb's copy keeps in-frame clones and lacks some. The sample lists around 200,000 clones, about 85% occurring once. Sequencing input: peripheral blood. The receptors were sampled from a middle-aged man with acute or convalescent COVID-19.

Here the CDR3 reads CASTGQGASPLHF. For the CDR3, the DNA is TGTGCCAGCACCGGACAGGGTGCTTCACCCCTCCACTTT. The genes are TRBV28 and TRBJ1-6; 8 bases agree with TRBD1. J was trimmed by 9 bases and V by 7 bases; bases with no gene match: 5. This CDR3 is built from 13 residues. CDR1 and CDR2 (germline): MDHEN, SYDVKM.

Concerning this clone: A junction end diverges from the germline sequence, so it may reflect a read error. The chain uses TRBV6-6 and TRBJ2-1; 8 positions match TRBD2. This CDR3 is 13 amino acids long. In germline, CDR1 is MNHNY, CDR2 SVGAGI (reference sequence). The DNA for the CDR3 is TGTGCCACCAGTCCGGGACTAGTAAATGAGCAGTTCTTC. Its protein is CATSPGLVNEQFF.

Concerning this clone itself: Germline is not matched at one junction end, which may reflect a read error. DNA for the CDR3: TGTGCCAGTAGCCAATTTCTAATACAGGGGGCCGGCAATCAGCCCCAGCATTTT. It translates to CASSQFLIQGAGNQPQHF. V gene TRBV3-1 (or the pseudogene TRBV3-2) combines with J gene TRBJ1-5; 9 bases fit TRBD1. The CDR3 covers 18 residues. Germline V gives CDR1 LGHDT, CDR2 YNNKEL (reference sequence).

This clone was observed once. The rearrangement joins TRBV11-2 to TRBJ2-1, with 10 bases lining up with TRBD2. V lost 4 bases, J lost 9 bases, and 18 bases stayed unmatched. Germline assignment: CDR1 SGHAT and CDR2 FQNNGV. The CDR3 runs 18 residues. The CDR3 loop reads CASSSQGGLAGVFGEQFF. In DNA form, the CDR3 reads TGTGCCAGCAGCTCGCAGGGGGGGCTAGCGGGAGTTTTCGGTGAGCAGTTCTTC.

The J gene is TRBJ2-1, the V gene TRBV28, with 7 bases aligning to TRBD1. The junction had 16 bases not matched to a gene; V was cut back by 5 bases and J by 9 bases. CDR1 is MDHEN, CDR2 SYDVKM, per germline. The CDR3 is made up of 16 amino acids. CDR3 DNA sequence: TGTGCCAGCAGTGGGCGACAGGGCCCATATTTGGGTGAGCAGTTCTTC. Translated, it gives CASSGRQGPYLGEQFF.

This chain joins TRBV25-1 and TRBJ1-2; D remains ambiguous. CDR3 length equals 17 residues. Germline lookup yields CDR1 MGHDK and CDR2 SYGVNS. The germline V and J ends were trimmed by 3 bases and 5 bases, with 22 bases remaining between them. DNA of the CDR3: TGTGCCAGCAGTGACATTAATCCCTGGGCTGGCCGGTATGGCTACACCTTC. Protein sequence: CASSDINPWAGRYGYTF.

Turning to this clone: This CDR3 is also generated by other DNA sequences in the sample. The chain has TRBV27 and TRBJ2-1; a possible D gene is TRBD1 (6 bases). Trimming took 2 bases from V and 2 from J, leaving 7 bases between them. Per germline, CDR1 MNHEY and CDR2 SMNVEV (reference sequence). The CDR3 consists of 14 residues. The CDR3, as DNA: TGTGCCAGCAGTTTACAGGGGACCTACAATGAGCAGTTCTTC. Translating gives CASSLQGTYNEQFF.

The rearrangement links TRBV10-3 to TRBJ2-1, with 7 bases matching TRBD2. Per germline, CDR1 ENHRY and CDR2 SYGVKD. V dropped 3 bases and J dropped 3; count of bases not matched to a gene: 8. This CDR3 contains 16 residues. CDR3 sequence reads: CAISESPSGVYNEQFF. CDR3 bases: TGTGCCATCAGTGAAAGTCCCAGCGGGGTCTACAATGAGCAGTTCTTC.

In this sample, this clone turned up a few times. This chain joins TRBV30 and TRBJ2-7; TRBD2 matches at 8 bases. CDR3 length: 14 residues. Looked up from germline, CDR1 is GTSNPN and CDR2 is SVGIG (reference sequence). J was trimmed by 6 bases and V by 0 bases; bases with no gene match: 7. The CDR3 DNA reads TGTGCCTGGAGTGTACAAGCGGGAGTCTCCGAGCAGTACTTC. It codes for CAWSVQAGVSEQYF.

This chain connects TRBV6-5 to TRBJ2-7; no definite D call. This CDR3 is built from 14 residues. Trimming pared 0 bases from V and 1 base from J, leaving 7 bases between. Per germline, CDR1 MNHEY and CDR2 SVGAGI. The CDR3 DNA sequence: TGTGCCAGCAGTTACTCGAGGCGGTCCTACGAGCAGTACTTC. The encoded protein is CASSYSRRSYEQYF.

J is TRBJ2-3 and V is TRBV9; TRBD2 agrees at 13 bases. The CDR3 is made up of 18 amino acids. CDR1 is SGDLS and CDR2 is YYNGEE in the germline V gene. V was pared by 1 base and J by 0 bases, with 5 bases of the junction left unmatched. For the CDR3, the DNA is TGTGCCAGCAGCGTACCCGGACTAGCGGGGGCCAGCACAGATACGCAGTATTTT. Translated, it gives CASSVPGLAGASTDTQYF.

V and J are TRBV5-4 and TRBJ2-3; 10 bases align to TRBD2. The CDR3 is made up of 17 amino acids. Germline CDR1 reads SGHNT; CDR2 reads YYREEE (reference sequence). The CDR3, as DNA: TGTGCTCTACTCGGGCTAGCGGGAGAAGGTAGCACAGATACGCAGTATTTT. Its translation is CALLGLAGEGSTDTQYF.

V and J are TRBV19 and TRBJ2-7; TRBD1 is a possible D gene (6 bases). Germline CDR1 is LNHDA and CDR2 is SQIVND (reference sequence). The CDR3 consists of 14 residues. V dropped 5 bases and J dropped 0 bases, with 11 bases sitting between them. CDR3 in amino acids: CASSDRDNSYEQYF. The DNA for the CDR3 is TGTGCCAGTAGTGACCGGGACAACTCCTACGAGCAGTACTTC.

The CDR3 DNA reads as TGTGCCAGCAGCTTACCCCAGGGTGTTAATGAAAAACTGTTTTTT. Protein product: CASSLPQGVNEKLFF. V gene TRBV7-9 combines with J gene TRBJ1-4; TRBD1 might be the D (5 bases). The germline CDR1 and CDR2 sequences are SEHNR and FQNEAQ (reference sequence). The length of the CDR3 is 15 residues. The germline V and J ends were trimmed by 2 bases and 4 bases, with 11 bases remaining between them.

The V gene is TRBV7-2, the J gene TRBJ2-7; 10 bases line up with TRBD2. J gave up 1 base and V 2 bases, and 8 bases lay outside the gene matches. There are 17 residues in the CDR3. The germline gives CDR1 SGHTA, CDR2 FQGNSA. This CDR3 reads CASSLKALLAGSYEQYF. The DNA of the CDR3 is TGTGCCAGCAGCTTAAAGGCTCTACTAGCGGGATCCTACGAGCAGTACTTC.

The rearrangement links TRBV5-1 to TRBJ2-1, with 7 bases matching TRBD2. The germline V gene encodes CDR1 SGHRS and CDR2 YFSETQ. V gave up 0 bases and J gave up 0 bases; unmatched junction bases: 3. The CDR3 runs 16 residues. This CDR3 reads CASSLVSGGSYNEQFF. The CDR3 DNA follows: TGCGCCAGCAGCTTGGTTTCGGGGGGCTCCTACAATGAGCAGTTCTTC.

The chain is built from TRBV18 and TRBJ2-2; D possibly corresponds to TRBD1 (6 bases). The germline V gene encodes CDR1 KGHSH and CDR2 LQKENI. Trimming removed 0 bases from V and 1 base from J, with 15 bases in between. The CDR3 contains 18 residues. DNA of the CDR3: TGTGCCAGCTCACCACCAAAGTTGCAGGGGAGGAACACCGGGGAGCTGTTTTTT. Residues: CASSPPKLQGRNTGELFF.

This clone was detected ten times or more. This chain joins TRBV5-1 and TRBJ1-1, with D unclear. Germline V CDR1 and CDR2: SGHRS, YFSETQ. The CDR3 extends over 14 amino acids. Trimming cost V 3 bases and J 1 base, with 10 bases left between them. DNA of the CDR3: TGCGCCAGCAGCTACTCGACACAGAACACTGAAGCTTTCTTT. Its translation is CASSYSTQNTEAFF.

This clone was seen more than once but under ten times. This chain joins TRBV7-2 and TRBJ2-7; 11 bases fit TRBD2. V was pared by 10 bases and J by 6 bases, with 8 bases of the junction left unmatched. CDR3 length: 13 residues. CDR1 and CDR2 from the germline V gene are SGHTA and FQGNSA. The CDR3 nucleotides are TGTGCCACCCAGACTAGCGGGATCGTCGAGCAGTACTTC. It yields the protein CATQTSGIVEQYF.

The J gene is TRBJ1-5, the V gene TRBV6-5, with TRBD1 as a possible D gene (6 bases). The V gene's germline CDR1 is MNHEY and CDR2 SVGAGI. The V end was cut by 3 bases, the J end by 2 bases, with 11 bases between. The CDR3 consists of 15 residues. CDR3 residues: CASSYQQGGNQPQHF. CDR3 bases: TGTGCCAGCAGTTATCAACAGGGAGGCAATCAGCCCCAGCATTTT.

The gene calls are TRBV6-2 or TRBV6-3 and TRBJ2-2; TRBD2 aligns across 12 bases. The CDR3 loop spans 14 amino acids. The V gene end was trimmed by 5 bases and the J gene end by 7 bases; junction bases not matched to a gene: 2. Germline V gives CDR1 MNHEY, CDR2 SVGEGT. In DNA form, the CDR3 reads TGTGCCAGCAGTCCGACTAGCGGGAGCGGGGAGCTGTTTTTT. This sequence encodes CASSPTSGSGELFF.

The gene calls are TRBV7-9 and TRBJ1-1; TRBD1 matches 7 bases. CDR1 is SEHNR, CDR2 FQNEAQ, per germline (reference sequence). With V trimmed by 0 bases and J by 4 bases, 2 bases remained unmatched. This CDR3 has 14 amino acids. CDR3: CASSLAQGVTEAFF. Written as DNA, the CDR3 is TGTGCCAGCAGCTTAGCCCAGGGGGTCACTGAAGCTTTCTTT.

V and J are TRBV27 and TRBJ2-1; 12 bases fit TRBD2. This CDR3 is 19 amino acids long. The V gene end was trimmed by 2 bases and the J gene end by 4 bases; junction bases not matched to a gene: 12. Germline V CDR1 and CDR2: MNHEY, SMNVEV (reference sequence). The CDR3 sequence is CASSLPRTSGAYQYNEQFF. The DNA of the CDR3 is TGTGCCAGCAGTTTACCAAGGACTAGCGGGGCCTACCAATACAATGAGCAGTTCTTC.

V usage is TRBV7-9 and J usage is TRBJ2-7; possible D gene TRBD2, 5 bases. V was shortened by 4 bases and J by 2 bases, with 18 bases between the two germline ends. This CDR3 region has 16 residues. Per the germline V gene, CDR1 is SEHNR and CDR2 is FQNEAQ (reference sequence). CDR3 sequence: CASSSIRRGPTYEQYF. The CDR3 region has the DNA TGTGCCAGCAGCTCGATCCGTAGAGGGCCGACCTACGAGCAGTACTTC.